This T cell receptor beta chain was observed in a study of T cell responses to AZD1222 COVID-19 vaccine. The CDR3 sequence is 17 residues long. V lost 2 bases and J lost 1; bases outside the gene matches: 10. CDR1 is LNHNV and CDR2 is YYDKDF in the germline V gene (reference sequence). General study points: Donors were chiefly white British, with a greater number of females, and clonal diversity was perhaps underestimated.

Note on this clone: Its antigen is not known.

The table came from immunoSEQ multiplex PCR; TCRdb's copy has only in-frame clones and leaves some out. The table lists roughly 120,000 clones, 80% to 90% of them singletons. This chain links TRBV15 with TRBJ1-1, with 7 bases lining up with TRBD1. The sequence derives from an adult in good health. Specimen: peripheral blood, collected on day 0 of AZD1222 vaccination. CDR3 in DNA: TGTGCCACCAGCAGAATTGGGATGGGACAGCCGAACACTGAAGCTTTCTTT. Translating gives CATSRIGMGQPNTEAFF.